These 14 T cell receptor beta chains share one sample of origin, sequenced in a study of cytomegalovirus exposure and HLA in healthy donors. Researchers ran the PCR with 60 Vbeta and 13 Jbeta primers. Profiled with immunoSEQ multiplex PCR; TCRdb holds only in-frame clones, not every one. The data hold roughly 100,000 clones, with approximately 81% observed a single time. The material sequenced was PBMCs. The receptors here all came from a young man in good health and CMV-seronegative.

In regard to this clone: At one end the junction does not follow the germline gene, possibly because of a read error. The gene calls are TRBV27 and TRBJ1-3; D call uncertain. CDR3 length equals 13 residues. Looked up from germline, CDR1 is MNHEY and CDR2 is SMNVEV (reference sequence). CDR3 amino acids: CASSRDIGTTIYF. The DNA of the CDR3 is TGTGCCAGCAGTCGAGACATTGGAACCACCATATATTTT.

This clone was detected a few times. This chain joins TRBV5-1 and TRBJ1-1; D not resolved. V shed 3 bases and J shed 3 bases, with 9 bases lying between them. Germline CDR1 reads SGHRS; CDR2 reads YFSETQ. The CDR3 consists of 13 residues. The CDR3 region is CASSYTVYTEAFF. Written as DNA, the CDR3 is TGCGCCAGCAGCTACACAGTCTACACTGAAGCTTTCTTT. Full variable domain (rest looked up from reference TRBV5-1 and TRBJ1-1): KAGVTQTPRYLIKTRGQQVTLSCSPISGHRSVSWYQQTPGQGLQFLFEYFSETQRNKGNFPGRFSGRQFSNSRSEMNVSTLELGDSALYLCASSYTVYTEAFFGQGTRLTVV.

This clone was detected once. The V and J genes are TRBV9 and TRBJ2-3; tentative D call: TRBD1 (5 bases). The V and J ends lost 0 bases and 4 bases respectively, with 6 bases between them. The CDR3 length is 13 residues. Germline V CDR1 and CDR2: SGDLS, YYNGEE. The CDR3 protein is CASSVEGADTQYF. Here the CDR3 DNA reads TGTGCCAGCAGCGTAGAAGGGGCAGATACGCAGTATTTT. Complete variable domain (other parts from reference TRBV9 and TRBJ2-3): DSGVTQTPKHLITATGQRVTLRCSPRSGDLSVYWYQQSLDQGLQFLIQYYNGEERAKGNILERFSAQQFPDLHSELNLSSLELGDSALYFCASSVEGADTQYFGPGTRLTVL.

This chain uses TRBV10-1 with TRBJ2-3, with 7 bases that match TRBD1. Per germline, CDR1 WNHNN and CDR2 SYGVQD (reference sequence). CDR3 length: 15 amino acids. The V gene end was trimmed by 3 bases and the J gene end by 2 bases; junction bases not matched to a gene: 5. CDR3 amino acids: CASSDGDSPTDTQYF. The DNA for the CDR3 is TGCGCCAGCAGTGATGGGGACAGCCCCACAGATACGCAGTATTTT.

This chain links TRBV28 with TRBJ1-2; 9 bases match TRBD1. With 6 bases clipped from V and 5 bases from J, the junction kept 10 bases outside the gene matches. The CDR3 runs to 15 residues. Germline CDR1 is MDHEN and CDR2 is SYDVKM. This chain's CDR3 is CASRKTGGGGYGYTF. The CDR3 DNA reads as TGTGCCAGCAGAAAAACAGGGGGCGGGGGATATGGCTACACCTTC.

The rearrangement links TRBV6-5 to TRBJ1-1; 7 bases line up with TRBD1. The V segment lost 4 bases and the J segment 0 bases; nucleotides outside the gene matches: 2. CDR1 and CDR2 from the germline V gene are MNHEY and SVGAGI. CDR3 length: 14 amino acids. DNA of the CDR3: TGTGCCAGCAGTTCCAGGGGGGTGAACACTGAAGCTTTCTTT. The encoded protein is CASSSRGVNTEAFF.

CDR3 nucleotides: TGTGCCAGCGGAGCAGTTGGTGATGGGTATGGCTACACCTTC. Translating gives CASGAVGDGYGYTF. V gene TRBV19 combines with J gene TRBJ1-2; D remains unclear. Between the trimmed V and J ends, which lost 9 bases and 5 bases, there was a span of 19 bases. Germline V gives CDR1 LNHDA, CDR2 SQIVND (reference sequence). CDR3 length equals 14 residues.

As to this clone: In the same sample, other DNA sequences code for this CDR3. The chain carries TRBV6-5 and TRBJ1-2; weak D call: TRBD1 (5 bases). Germline V lookup: CDR1 MNHEY, CDR2 SVGAGI. Trimming took 7 bases from V and 5 from J, leaving 11 bases between them. The CDR3 is made up of 12 amino acids. CDR3 coding DNA: TGTGCCAGCACCCCTGGGGGGTATGGCTACACCTTC. This encodes CASTPGGYGYTF.

The chain is built from TRBV7-9 and TRBJ2-5; 7 bases agree with TRBD1. This CDR3 has 15 residues. Germline V gene data show CDR1 as SEHNR and CDR2 as FQNEAQ (reference sequence). With 1 base clipped from V and 5 bases from J, the junction kept 7 bases outside the gene matches. The CDR3: CASSLDRGLRETQYF. The CDR3, as DNA: TGTGCCAGCAGCTTAGACAGGGGCCTACGTGAGACCCAGTACTTC. The whole variable domain, filled in from reference TRBV7-9 and TRBJ2-5, reads DTGVSQNPRHKITKRGQNVTFRCDPISEHNRLYWYRQTLGQGPEFLTYFQNEAQLEKSRLLSDRFSAERPKGSFSTLEIQRTEQGDSAMYLCASSLDRGLRETQYFGPGTRLLVL.

The chain couples TRBV5-4 to TRBJ2-2; D might be TRBD1 (5 bases). V lost 0 bases, J lost 4 bases, and 13 bases lay in between. This CDR3 has 16 amino acids. Looked up from germline, CDR1 is SGHNT and CDR2 is YYREEE (reference sequence). The CDR3, as DNA: TGTGCCAGCAGCTTGGTGGCAGGGCGGCTCACCGGGGAGCTGTTTTTT. This gives the protein CASSLVAGRLTGELFF.

The chain recombines TRBV7-9 with TRBJ2-3; no definite D call. Per germline, CDR1 SEHNR and CDR2 FQNEAQ (reference sequence). Trimming took off 5 bases at V and 6 bases at J, with 15 bases between the two ends. CDR3 length: 14 amino acids. CDR3 coding DNA: TGTGCCAGCAGCCCCAAGCGATTGATCGATACGCAGTATTTT. Translated, it gives CASSPKRLIDTQYF.

This chain joins TRBV10-1 and TRBJ1-5; D gene ambiguous. There are 13 residues in the CDR3. Trimming pared 3 bases from V and 0 bases from J, leaving 3 bases between. CDR1 and CDR2 from the germline V gene are WNHNN and SYGVQD (reference sequence). CDR3 loop: CASSDGSNQPQHF. For the CDR3, the DNA is TGCGCCAGCAGTGACGGTAGCAATCAGCCCCAGCATTTT.

The chain has TRBV2 and TRBJ1-5; perhaps TRBD1 as D (5 bases). V lost 7 bases to trimming and J lost 9 bases, with 22 bases between them. The CDR3 has 15 residues. Germline V gene lookup returns CDR1 SNHLY and CDR2 FYNNEI. The CDR3 is CASTAVVGVQRPQHF. The CDR3 DNA follows: TGTGCCAGCACCGCCGTAGTAGGGGTACAGAGGCCCCAGCATTTT.

The V gene is TRBV27, the J gene TRBJ1-5, with 9 positions matching TRBD1. CDR3 length: 12 residues. The V gene end was trimmed by 6 bases and the J gene end by 7 bases; junction bases not matched to a gene: 1. The germline gives CDR1 MNHEY, CDR2 SMNVEV (reference sequence). The CDR3 sequence: CASRDRGQPQHF. CDR3 nucleotides: TGTGCCAGCAGGGACAGGGGCCAGCCCCAGCATTTT.